The source of this T cell receptor (beta chain) is a study of glioma-infiltrating T cells after dendritic cell vaccination. V was pared by 2 bases and J by 0 bases, with 5 bases between. The germline gives CDR1 MNHEY, CDR2 SVGAGI. The CDR3 runs to 14 residues. Indicated time point: after dendritic cell vaccination, including at tumor progression/relapse. The immunoSEQ assay amplified TCRB CDR3 from up to roughly 2 ug DNA. Some clones are missing from TCRdb's copy, which holds only in-frame ones; the method was immunoSEQ multiplex PCR. The table records 75,000 to 95,000 clones, approximately 78% of them present only once.

The input for sequencing was blood, taken after dendritic cell vaccination. The chain uses TRBV6-5 and TRBJ1-3; D possibly corresponds to TRBD1 (5 bases). The TCR originated in a human donor with glioblastoma. The chain's CDR3 is CASSYDSSGNTIYF. In nucleotides, the CDR3 is TGTGCCAGCAGTTACGACAGCTCTGGAAACACCATATATTTT.